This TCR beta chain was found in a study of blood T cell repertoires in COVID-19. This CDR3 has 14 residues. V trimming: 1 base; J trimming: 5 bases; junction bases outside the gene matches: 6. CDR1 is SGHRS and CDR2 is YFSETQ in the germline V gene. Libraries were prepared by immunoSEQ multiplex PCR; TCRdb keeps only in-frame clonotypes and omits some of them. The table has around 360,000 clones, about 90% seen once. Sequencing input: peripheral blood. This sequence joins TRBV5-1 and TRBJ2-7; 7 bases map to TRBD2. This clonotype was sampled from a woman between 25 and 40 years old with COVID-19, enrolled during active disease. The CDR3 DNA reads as TGCGCCAGCAGCTTGACGGGGGGAGCCCACGAGCAGTACTTC. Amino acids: CASSLTGGAHEQYF.